The 19 T cell receptor beta chains below all came from one sample that was sequenced in a study of cytomegalovirus exposure and HLA in healthy donors. The PCR used 60 Vbeta and 13 Jbeta primers. Sequencing used immunoSEQ multiplex PCR; TCRdb keeps in-frame clones, though not all of them. The sample lists around 130,000 clones, over 60% occurring once. The sample consisted of PBMCs. These receptors were obtained from a woman aged 40 to 50 in good health and CMV-seropositive.

The chain couples TRBV6-5 to TRBJ1-1, with 9 bases aligning to TRBD1. CDR1 and CDR2 (germline): MNHEY, SVGAGI. This CDR3 has 15 residues. Trimming removed 4 bases from V and 5 bases from J; junction bases left unmatched: 8. This CDR3 reads CASSSGQGPVTEAFF. In nucleotides, the CDR3 is TGTGCCAGCAGTTCGGGACAGGGACCTGTGACTGAAGCTTTCTTT.

The genes are TRBV28 and TRBJ1-2; a weak D match, TRBD1 (6 bases). The CDR3 extends over 12 amino acids. In germline, CDR1 is MDHEN, CDR2 SYDVKM. The germline V and J ends were trimmed by 6 bases and 8 bases, with 13 bases remaining between them. CDR3 nucleotide sequence: TGTGCCAGCAGCCGAACGGGGGGCGGCTACACCTTC. Translated, it gives CASSRTGGGYTF.

The CDR3 here is CASARTSGSTNYEQYF. For the CDR3, the DNA is TGTGCCAGTGCAAGGACTAGCGGGAGCACCAATTACGAGCAGTACTTC. The chain employs TRBV27 and TRBJ2-7; 13 bases are a match to TRBD2. This CDR3 region has 16 residues. The germline V gene encodes CDR1 MNHEY and CDR2 SMNVEV (reference sequence). Germline trimming cut 9 bases from V and 4 bases from J; bases unmatched to any gene: 12.

The count of this clone is one. The chain is built from TRBV6-5 and TRBJ1-6; TRBD1 matches 10 bases. This CDR3 is 15 amino acids long. V dropped 6 bases and J dropped 9; count of bases not matched to a gene: 8. Germline-derived CDR1 and CDR2 are MNHEY and SVGAGI. This chain's CDR3 is CASSIQGQGFSPLHF. The DNA for the CDR3 is TGTGCCAGCAGCATCCAGGGACAGGGGTTTTCACCCCTCCACTTT.

There are a few counts of this clone. The chain couples TRBV7-2 to TRBJ1-1; 7 bases match TRBD1. From germline, CDR1 is SGHTA and CDR2 FQGNSA. With 5 bases clipped from V and 5 bases from J, the junction kept 5 bases outside the gene matches. The CDR3 sequence is 13 residues long. CDR3 loop: CASSRQGWTEAFF. DNA of the CDR3: TGTGCCAGCAGCCGACAGGGTTGGACTGAAGCTTTCTTT.

The chain joins TRBV5-8 to TRBJ2-7; tentative D call: TRBD1 (5 bases). Germline assignment: CDR1 SGHTS and CDR2 YDEGEE. The CDR3 runs to 16 residues. The ends were cut back, 0 bases at V and 4 bases at J, with 17 bases in the middle. Here the CDR3 reads CASSLGSGQGRYEQYF. CDR3 DNA sequence: TGTGCCAGCAGCTTGGGGTCAGGGCAAGGTCGATACGAGCAGTACTTC.

The V and J genes are TRBV19 and TRBJ1-4; TRBD1 matches 8 bases. CDR1 is LNHDA, CDR2 SQIVND, per germline (reference sequence). V gave up 8 bases and J gave up 12 bases; unmatched junction bases: 20. There are 16 residues in the CDR3. The CDR3 loop reads CASSNFQGAGGGELFF. As DNA, the CDR3 is TGTGCCAGTTCGAACTTTCAGGGGGCAGGCGGAGGGGAACTGTTTTTT.

This chain links TRBV7-9 with TRBJ2-1; 11 bases line up with TRBD2. The CDR3 is made up of 16 amino acids. After removal of 0 bases from V and 2 bases from J, the junction contained 0 bases not matched to a gene. Germline CDR1 is SEHNR and CDR2 is FQNEAQ (reference sequence). The CDR3 reads CASSLAGLAAYNEQFF. CDR3 nucleotides: TGTGCCAGCAGCTTAGCGGGACTAGCGGCCTACAATGAGCAGTTCTTC.

This chain joins TRBV11-3 and TRBJ2-5; 7 bases map to TRBD1. In germline, CDR1 is SGHNT, CDR2 YENEEA. This CDR3 region has 14 residues. The V and J ends lost 3 bases and 5 bases, in that order; junction bases with no gene match: 6. The CDR3 loop reads CASSLIGGSETQYF. CDR3 DNA: TGTGCCAGCAGCTTGATAGGGGGCTCGGAGACCCAGTACTTC.

V gene TRBV9 combines with J gene TRBJ1-4; a weak D match, TRBD1 (5 bases). The CDR3 length is 15 residues. The V and J ends lost 4 bases and 2 bases respectively, with 12 bases between them. The germline gives CDR1 SGDLS, CDR2 YYNGEE. In DNA form, the CDR3 reads TGTGCCAGCAGCACTTCAGGGATGACTAATGAAAAACTGTTTTTT. Amino acid sequence: CASSTSGMTNEKLFF.

The gene calls are TRBV7-2 and TRBJ2-3; 12 bases agree with TRBD2. Looked up from germline, CDR1 is SGHTA and CDR2 is FQGNSA. This CDR3 contains 16 residues. The V and J ends lost 5 bases and 3 bases, in that order; junction bases with no gene match: 6. CDR3 amino acids: CASSHTSGGPTDTQYF. CDR3 bases: TGTGCCAGCAGCCACACTAGCGGGGGGCCTACAGATACGCAGTATTTT.

The V and J genes are TRBV6-1 and TRBJ2-3, with TRBD2 matching 11 bases. After removal of 4 bases from V and 3 bases from J, the junction contained 3 bases not matched to a gene. There are 15 residues in the CDR3. Germline CDR1 and CDR2: MNHNS and SASEGT. For the CDR3, the DNA is TGTGCCAGCAGTGTGGCTAGCGGGGGGACAGATACGCAGTATTTT. Encoded protein: CASSVASGGTDTQYF.

V and J are TRBV5-4 and TRBJ2-7; 12 bases line up with TRBD2. The CDR3 is 17 residues long. The germline V gene encodes CDR1 SGHNT and CDR2 YYREEE (reference sequence). Losses at the gene ends were 1 base for V and 4 bases for J; bases not matched to a gene: 9. CDR3 region: CASSLSASGRAGYEQYF. The CDR3 DNA is TGTGCCAGCAGCTTGTCGGCTAGCGGGAGGGCCGGGTACGAGCAGTACTTC.

A few counts support this clone. The V call is TRBV6-1, the J call TRBJ1-1; TRBD1 is a possible D gene (5 bases). The CDR3 loop spans 17 amino acids. The germline V and J ends were trimmed by 3 bases and 4 bases, with 21 bases remaining between them. The germline V gene has CDR1 MNHNS and CDR2 SASEGT. The CDR3 sequence: CASSDLGRGILSTEAFF. CDR3 nucleotide sequence: TGTGCCAGCAGTGATTTGGGAAGGGGTATCTTGAGCACTGAAGCTTTCTTT.

The chain links TRBV5-1 to TRBJ1-1; D gene unclear. Trimming cost V 6 bases and J 4 bases, with 7 bases left between them. CDR1 SGHRS and CDR2 YFSETQ come from the germline V gene. CDR3 length: 11 residues. In nucleotides, the CDR3 is TGCGCCAGCATAGATGGCACTGAAGCTTTCTTT. Translated, it gives CASIDGTEAFF.

The chain is built from TRBV9 and TRBJ1-3; 9 nucleotides agree with TRBD1. V shed 2 bases, J shed 1 base, and the junction held 7 bases outside the gene matches. This CDR3 has 17 amino acids. CDR1 is SGDLS and CDR2 is YYNGEE in the germline V gene. This chain's CDR3 is CASSVRDRAGSGNTIYF. The CDR3 DNA sequence: TGTGCCAGCAGCGTTAGGGACAGGGCGGGATCTGGAAACACCATATATTTT. The whole variable domain, remainder taken from reference TRBV9 and TRBJ1-3, is DSGVTQTPKHLITATGQRVTLRCSPRSGDLSVYWYQQSLDQGLQFLIQYYNGEERAKGNILERFSAQQFPDLHSELNLSSLELGDSALYFCASSVRDRAGSGNTIYFGEGSWLTVV.

This clone was observed a few times. The J gene is TRBJ1-2, the V gene TRBV30; D is undetermined. The CDR3 has 15 amino acids. V lost 4 bases to trimming and J lost 0 bases, with 15 bases between them. Germline assignment: CDR1 GTSNPN and CDR2 SVGIG (reference sequence). This chain's CDR3 is CAWTPGLGTNYGYTF. CDR3 sequence (DNA): TGTGCCTGGACCCCGGGATTAGGTACTAACTATGGCTACACCTTC. The full variable domain, completed using reference TRBV30 and TRBJ1-2, is SQTIHQWPATLVQPVGSPLSLECTVEGTSNPNLYWYRQAAGRGLQLLFYSVGIGQISSEVPQNLSASRPQDRQFILSSKKLLLSDSGFYLCAWTPGLGTNYGYTFGSGTRLTVV.

J is TRBJ2-2 and V is TRBV4-1; 8 bases fit TRBD2. CDR1 is MGHRA, CDR2 YSYEKL, per germline. V gave up 0 bases and J gave up 0 bases; unmatched junction bases: 0. The CDR3 length is 16 residues. The CDR3 DNA sequence: TGCGCCAGCAGCCAAGAGGGACTAGCGAACACCGGGGAGCTGTTTTTT. It yields the protein CASSQEGLANTGELFF.

The genes are TRBV6-1 and TRBJ1-6; 9 bases map to TRBD1. From germline, CDR1 is MNHNS and CDR2 SASEGT. The J segment lost 7 bases and the V segment lost 6 bases, leaving 4 bases of the junction unmatched. The CDR3 runs 14 residues. The CDR3 here is CASRGQGENSPLHF. In DNA, the CDR3 is TGTGCCAGCAGGGGACAGGGAGAGAATTCACCCCTCCACTTT.